The present entry profiles one TCR beta chain with its context. This specimen belongs to a study of PD-L1 blockade in urothelial cancer. Overall study: About 90% of the 29 patients were men who had bladder-origin urothelial cancer.

Repertoires were generated with immunoSEQ multiplex PCR, while TCRdb's copy carries only in-frame clones and drops some. The repertoire has approximately 39,000 clones, around 85% of them found once; the top ten carry approximately 14%. Regarding time point: pretreatment peripheral blood. Urothelial carcinoma, locally advanced or metastatic, affected the patients. CDR1 is MDHEN, CDR2 SYDVKM, per germline. The germline V and J ends were trimmed by 8 bases and 6 bases, with 10 bases remaining between them. This CDR3 has 12 residues. The source of this sequence is an elderly man with urothelial cancer. The sequenced sample was PBMCs, obtained around atezolizumab (anti-PD-L1) treatment. The gene calls are TRBV28 and TRBJ2-2; D is unresolved. In DNA form, the CDR3 reads TGTGCCAGCTTCTCTGTCTCCGGGGAGCTGTTTTTT. Translated, it gives CASFSVSGELFF.